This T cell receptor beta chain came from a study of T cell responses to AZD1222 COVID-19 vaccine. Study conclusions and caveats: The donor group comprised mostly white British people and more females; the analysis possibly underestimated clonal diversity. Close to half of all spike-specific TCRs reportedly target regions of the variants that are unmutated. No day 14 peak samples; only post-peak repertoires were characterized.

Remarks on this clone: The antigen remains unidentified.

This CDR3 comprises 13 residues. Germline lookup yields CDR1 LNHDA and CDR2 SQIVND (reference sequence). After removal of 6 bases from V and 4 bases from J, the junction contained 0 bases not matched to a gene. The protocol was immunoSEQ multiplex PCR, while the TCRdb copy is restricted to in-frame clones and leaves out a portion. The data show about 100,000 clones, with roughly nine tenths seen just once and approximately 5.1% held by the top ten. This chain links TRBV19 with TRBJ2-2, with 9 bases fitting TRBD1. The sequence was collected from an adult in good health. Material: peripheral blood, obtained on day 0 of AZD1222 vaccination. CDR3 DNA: TGTGCCAGTAGGACAGGGGGCACCGGGGAGCTGTTTTTT. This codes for CASRTGGTGELFF.